This TCR beta chain was recovered during a study of T cell repertoires in cytomegalovirus infection. Germline V CDR1 and CDR2: SNHLY, FYNNEI. Trimming pared 4 bases from V and 5 bases from J, leaving 14 bases between. The CDR3 covers 14 residues. Overall study results and limits: People with CMV and the relevant HLA were identified by cumulative public TCR beta family frequency.

With regard to this clonotype: Antigen unknown.

A single record per CDR3 protein comes from TCRdb applying MiXCR to the reads. Here the sample spans hundreds of thousands of distinct CDR3 sequences, roughly 36% being singletons. The sample was cultured PBMCs, taken from culture after CMV antigen stimulation. The V gene is TRBV2, the J gene TRBJ1-2; D is unresolved. This sequence was found in a human donor in good health (CMV status not recorded). Some clones in this sample may be carry-over from other donors' samples. Here the CDR3 DNA reads TGTGCCAGCAGTGGCGGACGGTCCACATATGGCTACACCTTC. This translates into CASSGGRSTYGYTF. Filled out from reference TRBV2 and TRBJ1-2, the complete variable domain reads EPEVTQTPSHQVTQMGQEVILRCVPISNHLYFYWYRQILGQKVEFLVSFYNNEISEKSEIFDDQFSVERPDGSNFTLKIRSTKLEDSAMYFCASSGGRSTYGYTFGSGTRLTVV.